The 7 T cell receptor beta chains below all came from one sample that was sequenced in a study of high-grade serous ovarian cancer treatment subgroups. The tumor samples were collected prior to definitive surgery or chemotherapy. Profiled with immunoSEQ multiplex PCR; TCRdb holds only in-frame clones, not every one. The table records about 39,000 clones, roughly three quarters of them present only once. Sequencing input: tumor tissue. Every receptor here comes from a human donor with high-grade serous ovarian cancer.

In its sample, this clone was seen a few times. The chain joins TRBV7-8 to TRBJ2-2; D perhaps matches TRBD1 (6 bases). The V end was cut by 3 bases, the J end by 4 bases, with 12 bases between. The length of the CDR3 is 15 residues. Germline V gene data show CDR1 as SGHVS and CDR2 as FQNEAQ. CDR3 protein: CASSLLQGPTGELFF. DNA of the CDR3: TGTGCCAGCAGCTTGTTACAGGGTCCCACCGGGGAGCTGTTTTTT. The whole variable domain, remainder taken from reference TRBV7-8 and TRBJ2-2, is GAGVSQSPRYKVAKRGQDVALRCDPISGHVSLFWYQQALGQGPEFLTYFQNEAQLDKSGLPSDRFFAERPEGSVSTLKIQRTQQEDSAVYLCASSLLQGPTGELFFGEGSRLTVL.

The chain carries TRBV28 and TRBJ2-2; TRBD1 is a possible D gene (6 bases). Deletions cut 5 bases from V and 6 bases from J, with 16 bases between. This CDR3 contains 15 residues. Germline V lookup: CDR1 MDHEN, CDR2 SYDVKM. CDR3: CASSPATGFPGELFF. The CDR3 bases are TGTGCCAGCAGTCCCGCGACAGGTTTTCCCGGGGAGCTGTTTTTT.

This clone appeared once. The chain has TRBV7-2 and TRBJ2-7; TRBD2 matches at 10 bases. This CDR3 has 15 amino acids. Germline-derived CDR1 and CDR2 are SGHTA and FQGNSA. V shed 6 bases, J shed 2 bases, and the junction held 7 bases outside the gene matches. CDR3 region: CASSPGTSVPYEQYF. The CDR3 DNA reads as TGTGCCAGCAGTCCCGGGACTAGCGTACCCTACGAGCAGTACTTC. Drawing the rest from reference TRBV7-2 and TRBJ2-7, the complete variable domain is GAGVSQSPSNKVTEKGKDVELRCDPISGHTALYWYRQSLGQGLEFLIYFQGNSAPDKSGLPSDRFSAERTGGSVSTLTIQRTQQEDSAVYLCASSPGTSVPYEQYFGPGTRLTVT.

This clone was seen a few times. This chain joins TRBV4-3 and TRBJ1-1, with D uncertain. The ends were cut back, 0 bases at V and 1 base at J, with 9 bases in the middle. The CDR3 runs 15 residues. The V gene's germline CDR1 is LGHNA and CDR2 YSLEER. The CDR3 protein is CASSQEIDQNTEAFF. The CDR3 region has the DNA TGCGCCAGCAGCCAAGAGATTGATCAGAACACTGAAGCTTTCTTT.

This sequence joins TRBV7-2 and TRBJ2-7, with 8 bases identical to TRBD2. CDR3 length: 14 residues. From germline, CDR1 is SGHTA and CDR2 FQGNSA. The V segment lost 3 bases and the J segment 7 bases; nucleotides outside the gene matches: 8. CDR3 DNA: TGTGCCAGCAGCTTTAGCGGGGCCCGCGTGGAGCAGTACTTC. As protein: CASSFSGARVEQYF.

This clone was seen just once. The V and J genes are TRBV27 and TRBJ2-7; D is tentatively TRBD1 or TRBD2 (5 bases each). The germline CDR1 and CDR2 sequences are MNHEY and SMNVEV (reference sequence). This CDR3 has 13 residues. V was cut by 5 bases and J by 4 bases, with 12 bases left in between. CDR3: CASSIGWGYEQYF. Written as DNA, the CDR3 is TGTGCCAGCAGTATAGGGTGGGGGTACGAGCAGTACTTC.

The chain joins TRBV7-9 to TRBJ2-2; D is undetermined. The CDR3 consists of 13 residues. Trimming cost V 2 bases and J 5 bases, with 6 bases left between them. The germline V gene encodes CDR1 SEHNR and CDR2 FQNEAQ (reference sequence). CDR3 residues: CASSLRRTGELFF. CDR3 nucleotides: TGTGCCAGCAGCTTAAGACGGACCGGGGAGCTGTTTTTT. Looking up the rest from reference TRBV7-9 and TRBJ2-2 gives the full variable domain: DTGVSQNPRHKITKRGQNVTFRCDPISEHNRLYWYRQTLGQGPEFLTYFQNEAQLEKSRLLSDRFSAERPKGSFSTLEIQRTEQGDSAMYLCASSLRRTGELFFGEGSRLTVL.